This TCR beta chain came from a study of cytomegalovirus exposure and HLA in healthy donors. General study findings and limits: It was confirmed in vitro that three of the CMV-associated chains were specific for CMV antigens.

Researchers ran the PCR with 60 Vbeta and 13 Jbeta primers. Repertoires were generated with immunoSEQ multiplex PCR, while TCRdb's copy carries only in-frame clones and drops some. In total, the table holds over 100,000 clones. Comment on this clone: Its target is not known. This specimen includes other DNA sequences encoding the same CDR3.

The receptor comes from a woman aged 40 to 50 in good health and CMV-seropositive. Sequencing was carried out using PBMCs.

CDR3 in DNA: TGTGCCAGTTTAGACAGGGGGCCTGGGGCCAACGTCCTGACTTTC. Amino acids: CASLDRGPGANVLTF. This rearrangement joins TRBV19 to TRBJ2-6, with TRBD1 matching 10 bases. V shed 8 bases and J 2 bases; nucleotides not matched to a gene: 3. Germline V gives CDR1 LNHDA, CDR2 SQIVND (reference sequence). The CDR3 runs 15 residues.